This T cell receptor beta chain was documented in a study of blood T cell repertoires in COVID-19. The ends were cut back, 6 bases at V and 3 bases at J, with 24 bases in the middle. In germline, CDR1 is MDHEN, CDR2 SYDVKM. The CDR3 is 18 residues long. Per the original data handling: Amplification of reference gene primers provided the estimated nucleated cell counts. TCRdb's copy holds only in-frame clones and misses some; the assay was immunoSEQ multiplex PCR. That table gives V, J and clone size, and the DNA gave D and trimming. The sample holds 150,000 to 200,000 clones; roughly 80% are singletons and the top ten take about 4.4%.

The sequenced material came from PBMCs or T cells enriched from blood (not recorded which). The V and J genes are TRBV28 and TRBJ1-5; tentative D call: TRBD1 (5 bases). The receptor was isolated from a woman in her forties or fifties who had recovered from COVID-19. CDR3 sequence reads: CASSWRGLDTYDNQPQHF. The CDR3, as DNA: TGTGCCAGCAGCTGGCGGGGCTTGGACACCTATGACAATCAGCCCCAGCATTTT.